The rows below give T cell receptor beta chains drawn from one sample of a study of blood T cell repertoires in COVID-19. The protocol was immunoSEQ multiplex PCR, while the TCRdb copy is restricted to in-frame clones and leaves out a portion. The profile shows more than 35,000 clones, 75% to 90% of them singletons. Material: peripheral blood. The receptors derive from a man between 25 and 39 years old with active or convalescent COVID-19. Each CDR3 is given with its conserved first and last residue. Each record gives: J gene, V gene, D gene, CDR3 DNA, CDR3 protein. The D gene is left open where the match is weak.

>TRBJ1-2|TRBV6-6|-
TGTGCCAGCAGCGAACCCCGGGGGAGGGAAGATGGCTACACCTTC
CASSEPRGREDGYTF
>TRBJ1-1|TRBV6-5|-
TGTGCCAGCCGATACACGGGAGCGGGCACTGAAGCTTTCTTT
CASRYTGAGTEAFF
>TRBJ1-5|TRBV19|-
TGTGCCAGTAGTATAGCCCGCCGGGGGGGGCTGAATCAGCCCCAGCATTTT
CASSIARRGGLNQPQHF
>TRBJ2-1|TRBV5-6|TRBD2
TGTGCCAGCAGCTTGGGGGGCGGGAGCGGGACTGAGCAGTTCTTC
CASSLGGGSGTEQFF
>TRBJ2-2|TRBV9|-
TGTGCCAGCAGCGTAGATCCTAGCGCGTGGTACGGGGAGCTGTTTTTT
CASSVDPSAWYGELFF
>TRBJ2-5|TRBV2|TRBD1
TGTGCCAGCACAACAGGGGCTAAAGAGACCCAGTACTTC
CASTTGAKETQYF
>TRBJ1-1|TRBV3-1/TRBV3-2|TRBD1
TGTGCCAGCAGCCAAGGGGGACAGGGGAGGACTGAAGCTTTCTTT
CASSQGGQGRTEAFF
>TRBJ2-1|TRBV7-2|TRBD2
TGTGCCAGCAGCTCCCGACTAGCGGGAGGTCGGCACAATGGGCAGTTCTTC
CASSSRLAGGRHNGQFF
>TRBJ1-1|TRBV29-1|-
TGCAGCGTTGAAAGGGGGTCTGAAGCTTTCTTT
CSVERGSEAFF
>TRBJ2-3|TRBV5-4|TRBD2
TGTGCCAGCAGCTTGAACCCGACTAGCGGGAGACCAGATACGCAGTATTTT
CASSLNPTSGRPDTQYF
>TRBJ1-1|TRBV18|TRBD1
TGTGCCAGCTCAAAGACAGGGTGGGGCACTGAAGCTTTCTTT
CASSKTGWGTEAFF
>TRBJ1-1|TRBV6-2/TRBV6-3|-
TGTGCCAGCAGTTACGTAATGAACACTGAAGCTTTCTTT
CASSYVMNTEAFF
>TRBJ1-5|TRBV9|-
TGTGCCAGCAGCGCAGGGGAGCTCAATCAGCCCCAGCATTTT
CASSAGELNQPQHF
>TRBJ2-7|TRBV19|-
TGTGCCAGTAGAAGCGGAAGCAGTACCTACGAGCAGTACTTC
CASRSGSSTYEQYF
>TRBJ1-2|TRBV4-1|-
TGCGCCAGCAGCCAAGGGTTCTCGGGGGAAGGCTACACCTTC
CASSQGFSGEGYTF
>TRBJ1-1|TRBV18|-
TGTGCCAGCTCACCACTTCAGGAGAACACTGAAGCTTTCTTT
CASSPLQENTEAFF
>TRBJ1-1|TRBV9|-
TGTGCCAGCAGCGTCGGAGGGGACACTGAAGCTTTCTTT
CASSVGGDTEAFF
>TRBJ2-1|TRBV7-9|-
TGTGCCAGCAGCTTAAGGCGGGACCCCCCCTACAATGAGCAGTTCTTC
CASSLRRDPPYNEQFF
>TRBJ1-5|TRBV5-6|-
TGTGCCAGCAGCTTTTCGTCGGTACAGGACAATCAGCCCCAGCATTTT
CASSFSSVQDNQPQHF
>TRBJ1-2|TRBV5-8|-
TGTGCCAGCAGCTTCCAGGCCAGCGGCTACACCTTC
CASSFQASGYTF
>TRBJ1-1|TRBV11-2|TRBD1
TGTGCCAGCAGCTTAAGGACAGGGGTGGGGACTGAAGCTTTCTTT
CASSLRTGVGTEAFF
>TRBJ2-1|TRBV7-2|-
TGTGCCAGCAGCTTATGGGGAGTTTCAGCCAATGAGCAGTTCTTC
CASSLWGVSANEQFF
>TRBJ2-3|TRBV30|-
TGTGCCTGGACGGTAGAGCGGACAGATACGCAGTATTTT
CAWTVERTDTQYF